This TCR beta chain derives from a study of beta chain features in type 1 diabetes. Study details: No patient-donor differences in age, gender, total cells or subset yield. All samples combined gave roughly 100 million sorted cells for examination.

The study, taken as a whole, reports: Fewer insertions but more deletions were seen at VDJ junctions in type 1 diabetes patients. Shorter templates may be favored by PCR, equally so in patients and controls.

V lost 4 bases to trimming and J lost 6 bases, with 12 bases between them. Germline lookup yields CDR1 SGHTA and CDR2 FQGNSA. CDR3 length: 13 residues. This clone was observed a few times. What it binds is not known. Every isolated RNA sample was fully reverse transcribed, so sequencing captured expressed TCRB transcripts. TCRdb keeps only in-frame clones here, not all; method: immunoSEQ multiplex PCR. The sample has 350,000 to 450,000 clones; approximately 13% are singletons. Sequencing used naive CD4+ T cells from blood. The sequence derives from a man aged 25-45 years in good health. V usage is TRBV7-2 and J usage is TRBJ1-1; D possibly corresponds to TRBD1 (6 bases). DNA for the CDR3: TGTGCCAGCAGCTCACGGACAGAAGCTGAAGCTTTCTTT. This translates into CASSSRTEAEAFF. The whole variable domain, filled in from reference TRBV7-2 and TRBJ1-1, reads GAGVSQSPSNKVTEKGKDVELRCDPISGHTALYWYRQSLGQGLEFLIYFQGNSAPDKSGLPSDRFSAERTGGSVSTLTIQRTQQEDSAVYLCASSSRTEAEAFFGQGTRLTVV.